Following are 18 T cell receptor beta chains from one sample sequenced in a study of neoadjuvant nivolumab and ipilimumab in lung cancer. Only in-frame clones appear in the TCRdb table, and some are missing; sequencing was by immunoSEQ multiplex PCR. This sample has roughly 30,000 clones, with about nine tenths found just once. This material consisted of peripheral blood, taken after neoadjuvant nivolumab, alone or with ipilimumab, at or shortly before surgery. These TCRs come from an adult with non-small cell lung cancer.

The genes are TRBV6-1 and TRBJ2-7, with 7 nucleotides matching TRBD1. Germline V gene sequence: CDR1 MNHNS, CDR2 SASEGT. The V and J ends lost 0 bases and 4 bases, in that order; junction bases with no gene match: 0. This CDR3 is built from 13 residues. The CDR3 nucleotides read TGTGCCAGCAGTGAAGCGGGACAGTACGAGCAGTACTTC. Protein sequence: CASSEAGQYEQYF.

V usage is TRBV6-4 and J usage is TRBJ1-1; the D is unclear. The CDR3 totals 15 residues. V gave up 3 bases and J gave up 5 bases, with 16 bases separating them. The V gene's germline CDR1 is MRHNA and CDR2 SNTAGT. CDR3 amino acids: CASSESPAVVTEAFF. The CDR3 DNA follows: TGTGCCAGCAGTGAAAGTCCAGCTGTCGTAACTGAAGCTTTCTTT.

The J gene is TRBJ2-7, the V gene TRBV18; D tentatively fits TRBD1 or TRBD2 (5 bases each). The CDR3 is made up of 12 amino acids. Germline V gene lookup returns CDR1 KGHSH and CDR2 LQKENI. V was cut by 2 bases and J by 7 bases, with 9 bases left in between. The CDR3 sequence: CASSPGGSEQYF. The CDR3 nucleotides are TGTGCCAGCTCACCAGGGGGAAGTGAGCAGTACTTC.

This sequence joins TRBV6-1 and TRBJ2-7, with D perhaps matching TRBD1 (6 bases). Per germline, CDR1 MNHNS and CDR2 SASEGT. V was clipped by 9 bases and J by 6 bases, with 21 bases between them. This CDR3 region has 14 residues. The DNA for the CDR3 is TGTGCCAGTAGGATTGAGGACAGTGGAGGCGAGCAGTACTTC. Its translation is CASRIEDSGGEQYF.

This chain connects TRBV7-2 to TRBJ2-2; 8 bases are shared with TRBD1. CDR3 size: 15 residues. The V and J ends lost 1 base and 5 bases, in that order; junction bases with no gene match: 3. Per the germline V gene, CDR1 is SGHTA and CDR2 is FQGNSA. CDR3 region: CASSLGQGATGELFF. The CDR3 DNA is TGTGCCAGCAGCTTAGGCCAGGGGGCAACCGGGGAGCTGTTTTTT.

The chain couples TRBV5-1 to TRBJ1-3, with 9 bases lining up with TRBD1. Germline CDR1 reads SGHRS; CDR2 reads YFSETQ. The CDR3 has 16 residues. Losses at the gene ends were 4 bases for V and 3 bases for J; bases not matched to a gene: 8. DNA for the CDR3: TGCGCCAGCAGCCCCCGGACAGGGGAAGTTGGAAACACCATATATTTT. It specifies CASSPRTGEVGNTIYF.

The chain couples TRBV4-1 to TRBJ1-5; a possible D gene is TRBD1 (5 bases). Germline V gives CDR1 MGHRA, CDR2 YSYEKL. The germline V and J ends were trimmed by 1 base and 1 base, with 8 bases remaining between them. This CDR3 has 15 residues. CDR3 DNA sequence: TGCGCCAGCAGCCAAGCTCGGGACAGCAATCAGCCCCAGCATTTT. Translated: CASSQARDSNQPQHF.

The chain is built from TRBV7-9 and TRBJ2-7; weak D call: TRBD2 (6 bases). Germline V gene lookup returns CDR1 SEHNR and CDR2 FQNEAQ (reference sequence). V was shortened by 3 bases and J by 2 bases, with 14 bases between the two germline ends. This CDR3 region has 15 residues. CDR3 sequence (DNA): TGTGCCAGCAGCTTGGGGCGGGGTACGACCTACGAGCAGTACTTC. It codes for CASSLGRGTTYEQYF.

The chain links TRBV6-1 to TRBJ1-1; the D is unclear. The CDR3 consists of 10 residues. CDR1 MNHNS and CDR2 SASEGT come from the germline V gene. The ends were cut back, 10 bases at V and 10 bases at J, with 13 bases in the middle. The CDR3 region has the DNA TGTGCCACCCGGAGGGTTTTAGCTTTCTTT. This codes for CATRRVLAFF.

On this clone: Other DNA sequences within the sample encode an identical CDR3. The chain carries TRBV6-5 and TRBJ1-2, with a weak D call TRBD1 (6 bases). V was shortened by 0 bases and J by 4 bases, with 9 bases between the two germline ends. Germline-derived CDR1 and CDR2 are MNHEY and SVGAGI. The CDR3 is 14 amino acids. The CDR3 DNA follows: TGTGCCAGCAGTTACTCGATACAGGGCTATGGCTACACCTTC. It specifies CASSYSIQGYGYTF.

This chain links TRBV5-5 with TRBJ2-3; 8 bases match TRBD2. This CDR3 is 15 amino acids long. Germline V gene lookup returns CDR1 SGHKS and CDR2 YYEKEE (reference sequence). J gave up 3 bases and V 4 bases, and 7 bases lay outside the gene matches. The CDR3 spells CASSPLGGATDTQYF. The CDR3 DNA follows: TGTGCCAGCAGCCCGCTCGGGGGGGCAACAGATACGCAGTATTTT.

The chain couples TRBV2 to TRBJ2-7, with TRBD2 identical over 8 bases. The ends lost 7 bases at V and 2 bases at J; junction bases unmatched: 7. Germline CDR1 reads SNHLY; CDR2 reads FYNNEI. CDR3 length equals 14 residues. CDR3 coding DNA: TGTGCCAGCACCGATCACGGGGGGGCCTACGAGCAGTACTTC. As protein: CASTDHGGAYEQYF.

The rearrangement links TRBV29-1 to TRBJ2-3; possible D gene TRBD1, 6 bases. Trimming removed 1 base from V and 5 bases from J, with 13 bases in between. Germline CDR1 reads SQVTM; CDR2 reads ANQGSEA. The CDR3 extends over 14 amino acids. CDR3 loop: CSVEAQLQGDTQYF. The CDR3, as DNA: TGCAGCGTTGAAGCACAATTACAGGGAGATACGCAGTATTTT.

The V and J genes are TRBV7-2 and TRBJ2-3; 9 bases fit TRBD2. V gave up 5 bases and J gave up 4 bases; unmatched junction bases: 10. Germline lookup yields CDR1 SGHTA and CDR2 FQGNSA. This CDR3 comprises 16 residues. The CDR3 protein is CASSLTSGPFADTQYF. Written as DNA, the CDR3 is TGTGCCAGCAGCCTTACTAGCGGGCCCTTCGCAGATACGCAGTATTTT.

V gene TRBV5-5 combines with J gene TRBJ2-3, with D tentatively TRBD2 (5 bases). V lost 4 bases, J lost 3 bases, and 18 bases lay in between. This CDR3 region has 16 residues. Germline-derived CDR1 and CDR2 are SGHKS and YYEKEE (reference sequence). The CDR3 is CASSKGLSYSTDTQYF. The CDR3 DNA sequence: TGTGCCAGCAGCAAAGGACTGTCCTACTCTACAGATACGCAGTATTTT.

V usage is TRBV7-6 and J usage is TRBJ1-6, with a weak D call TRBD1 (5 bases). The CDR3 runs 15 residues. V was trimmed by 1 base and J by 6 bases, leaving 10 bases between them. Germline assignment: CDR1 SGHVS and CDR2 FNYEAQ. The CDR3: CASSLGSGLNSPLHF. The DNA for the CDR3 is TGTGCCAGCAGCTTAGGTTCAGGGCTTAATTCACCCCTCCACTTT.

The chain combines TRBV6-5 with TRBJ2-3; D not certain. The CDR3 spans 15 residues. Trimming removed 0 bases at V and 3 bases at J, with 10 bases between. CDR1 and CDR2 (germline): MNHEY, SVGAGI. This CDR3 reads CASSYSTLVTDTQYF. The CDR3 bases are TGTGCCAGCAGTTACTCGACCCTAGTTACAGATACGCAGTATTTT.

This chain's CDR3 is CASSIQGLDSPLHF. For the CDR3, the DNA is TGTGCCAGCAGTATCCAGGGTTTAGATTCACCCCTCCACTTT. This chain connects TRBV28 to TRBJ1-6; D possibly corresponds to TRBD1 (5 bases). The germline V gene has CDR1 MDHEN and CDR2 SYDVKM. This CDR3 is 14 amino acids long. V lost 5 bases to trimming and J lost 8 bases, with 13 bases between them.